The sequence of this T cell receptor (beta chain) was determined in a study of identical twins. TCRdb itself ran the 5' RACE reads through MiXCR, one entry per CDR3 protein. The sample includes roughly 690,000 distinct CDR3 sequences, 5.5% to 7.5% of them seen just once. The V and J ends lost 7 bases and 8 bases respectively, with 10 bases between them. The CDR3 consists of 11 residues. Germline V gene sequence: CDR1 SGHRS, CDR2 YFSETQ. Study-wide results and limits: With abundant cord blood beta clonotypes, insertions were fewer; memory repertoires showed no such pattern.

A word on this clonotype: Its antigen is still unknown.

The chain recombines TRBV5-1 with TRBJ2-1; a weak D match, TRBD2 (5 bases). The sequenced sample was naive T cells sorted from blood. The TCR was taken from a young man in good health. CDR3 in amino acids: CASAGEYEQFF. For the CDR3, the DNA is TGCGCCAGCGCGGGTGAATATGAGCAGTTCTTC. The full variable domain, completed using reference TRBV5-1 and TRBJ2-1, is KAGVTQTPRYLIKTRGQQVTLSCSPISGHRSVSWYQQTPGQGLQFLFEYFSETQRNKGNFPGRFSGRQFSNSRSEMNVSTLELGDSALYLCASAGEYEQFFGPGTRLTVL.